This T cell receptor beta chain was profiled in a study of human T cells and chemical hapten exposure. Whole-study context: Slight differences in pooled library volume were the main source of varying TCR yields across samples. General study results and limits: Significantly more large CDR3 similarity clusters were formed by expanded TCRs than by controls. Among TCRs, those above 1 in 1000 frequency were unaffected by DPC sensitization.

CDR1 and CDR2 (germline): SGHAT, FQNNGV. V shed 4 bases and J 7 bases; nucleotides not matched to a gene: 7. The CDR3 spans 13 residues. Noted time point: patch test 1, 2 weeks after DPC sensitization. Documented treatment: therapeutic diphenylcyclopropenone sensitization with weekly scalp DPC. This clonotype was detected ten times or more. The antigen is not known. TCRdb processed the RACE reads anew with MiXCR; each CDR3 protein has one entry. The data contain tens of thousands of distinct CDR3 sequences, 10% of them seen just once; the ten biggest clones take up about 1.4%. This specimen was whole blood, taken in connection with sensitization to the hapten diphenylcyclopropenone (DPC). The origin of this receptor is a woman aged 50 to 60 with alopecia areata. Some clones in this sample may be carry-over from other donors' samples. The gene calls are TRBV11-2 and TRBJ2-7; TRBD1 matches at 7 bases. For the CDR3, the DNA is TGTGCCAGCAGCTACAGGGGACATGGAGAGCAGTACTTC. This sequence encodes CASSYRGHGEQYF.